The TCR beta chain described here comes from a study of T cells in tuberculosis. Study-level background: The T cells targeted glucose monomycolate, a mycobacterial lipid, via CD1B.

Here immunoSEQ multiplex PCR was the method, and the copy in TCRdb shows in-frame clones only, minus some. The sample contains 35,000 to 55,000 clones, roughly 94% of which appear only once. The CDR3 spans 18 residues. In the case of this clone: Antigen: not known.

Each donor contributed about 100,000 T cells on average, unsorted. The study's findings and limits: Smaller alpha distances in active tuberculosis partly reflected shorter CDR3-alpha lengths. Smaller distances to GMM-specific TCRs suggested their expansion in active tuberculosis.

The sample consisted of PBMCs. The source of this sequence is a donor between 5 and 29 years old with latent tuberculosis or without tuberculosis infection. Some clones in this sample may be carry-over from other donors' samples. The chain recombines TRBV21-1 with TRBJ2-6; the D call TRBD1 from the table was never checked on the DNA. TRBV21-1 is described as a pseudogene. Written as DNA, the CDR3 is TGTGCCAGCAGCAAAGGGGGGACAGGGGGCTCTGGGGCCAACGTCCTGACTTTC. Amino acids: CASSKGGTGGSGANVLTF.